The next 22 T cell receptor beta chains were all read from a single sample in a study of blood T cell repertoires in COVID-19. Sequencing was performed with immunoSEQ multiplex PCR; in TCRdb, only in-frame clones are kept and a portion is missing. The sample contains some 160,000 clones, around 90% of which appear only once. The source material was peripheral blood. The receptors were gathered from a man over 45 who had recovered from COVID-19.

V and J are TRBV29-1 and TRBJ2-2; no clear D. From germline, CDR1 is SQVTM and CDR2 ANQGSEA. Trimming removed 5 bases from V and 6 bases from J, with 16 bases in between. The CDR3 totals 14 residues. The CDR3 here is CSVFLPLGAGELFF. The CDR3 region has the DNA TGCAGCGTTTTTCTCCCCCTAGGTGCCGGGGAGCTGTTTTTT.

J is TRBJ1-6 and V is TRBV21-1. TRBV21-1 is annotated as a pseudogene. This CDR3 contains 18 residues. The CDR3 sequence is CASSKVGPPGGGNSPLHF. The CDR3 DNA sequence: TGTGCCAGCAGCAAAGTCGGACCGCCGGGGGGAGGAAATTCACCCCTCCACTTT.

The CDR3 region is CASSLGLGGQGRSIQYF. The CDR3 DNA reads TGTGCCAGCAGCTTGGGTCTTGGGGGACAGGGGAGGAGCATTCAGTACTTC. The J gene is TRBJ2-4, the V gene TRBV5-4; 10 bases map to TRBD1. The CDR3 runs to 17 residues. In germline, CDR1 is SGHNT, CDR2 YYREEE (reference sequence). The V and J ends lost 0 bases and 9 bases, in that order; junction bases with no gene match: 12.

Only one count was recorded for this clone. V is TRBV7-3 and J is TRBJ2-7; D is unresolved. V lost 6 bases to trimming and J lost 7 bases, with 10 bases between them. Germline values: CDR1 SGHTA, CDR2 FQGTGA. The CDR3 runs 11 residues. The CDR3: CASRRLREQYF. The CDR3, as DNA: TGTGCCAGCAGACGCCTCCGGGAGCAGTACTTC.

Only a few counts were recorded for this clone. The V and J genes are TRBV2 and TRBJ1-5; perhaps TRBD1 as D (5 bases). The CDR3 extends over 15 amino acids. V was pared by 6 bases and J by 5 bases, with 17 bases between. Germline V lookup: CDR1 SNHLY, CDR2 FYNNEI. In DNA, the CDR3 is TGTGCCAGCAGAGGAACAAGGGGTAAGGATCAGCCCCAGCATTTT. The encoded protein is CASRGTRGKDQPQHF.

In this sample, this clone turned up once. The chain uses TRBV7-2 and TRBJ2-1; 13 bases line up with TRBD2. CDR1 SGHTA and CDR2 FQGNSA come from the germline V gene. The V gene end was trimmed by 5 bases and the J gene end by 11 bases; junction bases not matched to a gene: 15. The length of the CDR3 is 17 residues. The CDR3: CASSPTDTGTSGTQQFF. The CDR3 DNA reads as TGTGCCAGCAGCCCCACTGATACCGGGACTAGCGGGACGCAGCAGTTCTTC.

V is TRBV6-2 or TRBV6-3 and J is TRBJ2-3, with D maybe TRBD2 (6 bases). The CDR3 contains 14 residues. With 4 bases removed from V and 6 bases from J, the gap between germline ends came to 14 bases. The germline CDR1 and CDR2 sequences are MNHEY and SVGEGT. This chain's CDR3 is CASSLQGLEDTQYF. The CDR3 DNA reads TGTGCCAGCAGTTTGCAGGGACTGGAGGATACGCAGTATTTT.

This rearrangement joins TRBV5-6 to TRBJ1-5; weak D call: TRBD1 (6 bases). This CDR3 is built from 14 residues. V dropped 5 bases and J dropped 3 bases, with 12 bases sitting between them. Germline lookup yields CDR1 SGHDT and CDR2 YYEEEE. CDR3 sequence (DNA): TGTGCCAGCAGTTCAGGGGCCCTCAATCAGCCCCAGCATTTT. This codes for CASSSGALNQPQHF.

The gene calls are TRBV2 and TRBJ1-6, with 9 bases matching TRBD1. The CDR3 consists of 16 residues. CDR1 and CDR2 from the germline V gene are SNHLY and FYNNEI. V shed 5 bases and J 7 bases; nucleotides not matched to a gene: 9. The CDR3 nucleotides read TGTGCCAGCAGTTTCAGAGGGACAGGGACGAATTCACCCCTCCACTTT. Translating gives CASSFRGTGTNSPLHF.

The chain links TRBV9 to TRBJ2-7, with D perhaps matching TRBD2 (6 bases). Germline CDR1 and CDR2: SGDLS and YYNGEE. This CDR3 has 15 amino acids. V was pared by 2 bases and J by 4 bases, with 16 bases between. CDR3: CASSVGGSLVYEQYF. The CDR3 nucleotides read TGTGCCAGCAGCGTGGGGGGTTCCCTGGTGTACGAGCAGTACTTC.

This clone was detected once. The chain is built from TRBV18 and TRBJ1-2; 10 bases fit TRBD1. The CDR3 loop spans 16 amino acids. Germline CDR1 and CDR2: KGHSH and LQKENI. V gave up 3 bases and J gave up 3 bases; unmatched junction bases: 7. The DNA for the CDR3 is TGTGCCAGCTCACCTTCGGGGACAGGGGCTCACTATGGCTACACCTTC. This gives the protein CASSPSGTGAHYGYTF.

The chain has TRBV28 and TRBJ1-5; no firm D call. Germline loops: CDR1 MDHEN, CDR2 SYDVKM. CDR3 length equals 15 residues. Trimming took 6 bases from V and 2 from J, leaving 14 bases between them. DNA of the CDR3: TGTGCCAGCAGCCCTGGCGGGTTCCGCAATCAGCCCCAGCATTTT. Residues: CASSPGGFRNQPQHF.

The rearrangement links TRBV28 to TRBJ1-1, with TRBD1 matching over 7 bases. With V trimmed by 6 bases and J by 2 bases, 9 bases remained unmatched. The CDR3 runs to 15 residues. Germline values: CDR1 MDHEN, CDR2 SYDVKM. The CDR3 is CASSVGTALNTEAFF. The CDR3 coding sequence is TGTGCCAGCAGCGTTGGGACAGCCTTAAACACTGAAGCTTTCTTT.

The V call is TRBV7-2, the J call TRBJ2-5, with 9 bases aligning to TRBD1. V was pared by 1 base and J by 4 bases, with 7 bases of the junction left unmatched. Germline-derived CDR1 and CDR2 are SGHTA and FQGNSA. CDR3 length: 16 residues. The CDR3 sequence: CASSLGGTGFSETQYF. CDR3 nucleotide sequence: TGTGCCAGCAGCTTAGGGGGGACAGGGTTTTCAGAGACCCAGTACTTC.

The V call is TRBV6-5, the J call TRBJ2-2; 9 nucleotides align to TRBD1. This CDR3 has 14 residues. Germline loops: CDR1 MNHEY, CDR2 SVGAGI. The V gene end was trimmed by 6 bases and the J gene end by 8 bases; junction bases not matched to a gene: 7. CDR3 amino acids: CASSEDRGRGELFF. The CDR3 DNA is TGTGCCAGCAGCGAGGACAGGGGAAGAGGGGAGCTGTTTTTT.

The chain links TRBV11-2 to TRBJ2-7; TRBD2 matches 13 bases. The junction had 12 bases not matched to a gene; V was cut back by 6 bases and J by 7 bases. CDR3 size: 16 residues. The germline V gene encodes CDR1 SGHAT and CDR2 FQNNGV. The chain's CDR3 is CASSTGLAGKIGEQYF. The CDR3 DNA sequence: TGTGCCAGCAGTACGGGACTAGCGGGAAAGATCGGGGAGCAGTACTTC.

The rearrangement links TRBV6-2 or TRBV6-3 to TRBJ1-5, with TRBD1 as a possible D gene (5 bases). CDR1 and CDR2 from the germline V gene are MNHEY and SVGEGT. CDR3 length: 14 residues. Trimming removed 5 bases from V and 6 bases from J, with 14 bases in between. CDR3 bases: TGTGCCAGCAGTAAGTCAGGGAGGGGTCAGCCCCAGCATTTT. Amino acid sequence: CASSKSGRGQPQHF.

The chain uses TRBV18 and TRBJ1-2; no definite D call. V was clipped by 4 bases and J by 4 bases, with 16 bases between them. Germline CDR1 and CDR2: KGHSH and LQKENI. The CDR3 has 15 amino acids. The chain's CDR3 is CASSLEASAFYGYTF. In DNA form, the CDR3 reads TGTGCCAGCTCACTCGAGGCATCAGCCTTCTATGGCTACACCTTC. Supplemented by reference TRBV18 and TRBJ1-2, the full variable domain reads NAGVMQNPRHLVRRRGQEARLRCSPMKGHSHVYWYRQLPEEGLKFMVYLQKENIIDESGMPKERFSAEFPKEGPSILRIQQVVRGDSAAYFCASSLEASAFYGYTFGSGTRLTVV.

The genes are TRBV6-5 and TRBJ2-5; D may be TRBD1 (6 bases). This CDR3 has 14 residues. From germline, CDR1 is MNHEY and CDR2 SVGAGI. V lost 6 bases to trimming and J lost 1 base, with 12 bases between them. CDR3 amino acids: CASSRQQGQETQYF. The CDR3 DNA sequence: TGTGCCAGCAGCCGTCAACAGGGCCAAGAGACCCAGTACTTC.

This chain uses TRBV6-5 with TRBJ1-6; 7 bases match TRBD1. The germline V gene encodes CDR1 MNHEY and CDR2 SVGAGI. The CDR3 sequence is 14 residues long. V gave up 7 bases and J gave up 6 bases; unmatched junction bases: 6. The CDR3 loop is CASILGTVNSPLHF. For the CDR3, the DNA is TGTGCCAGCATCCTCGGGACAGTTAATTCACCCCTCCACTTT.

The chain is built from TRBV6-5 and TRBJ2-5, with TRBD1 matching 7 bases. From germline, CDR1 is MNHEY and CDR2 SVGAGI. The trim removed 7 bases at V and 6 bases at J, leaving 8 bases unmatched. This CDR3 has 13 residues. This CDR3 is CASKKQGTKTQYF. The CDR3 DNA sequence: TGTGCCAGCAAAAAACAGGGGACCAAGACCCAGTACTTC.

This chain connects TRBV9 to TRBJ2-7, with D possibly being TRBD1 (6 bases). From germline, CDR1 is SGDLS and CDR2 YYNGEE. The CDR3 has 14 residues. Trimming left V 2 bases short and J 3 bases short, with 12 bases between. The CDR3 sequence is CASSVSADSYEQYF. The CDR3 region has the DNA TGTGCCAGCAGCGTCTCCGCGGACAGCTACGAGCAGTACTTC.